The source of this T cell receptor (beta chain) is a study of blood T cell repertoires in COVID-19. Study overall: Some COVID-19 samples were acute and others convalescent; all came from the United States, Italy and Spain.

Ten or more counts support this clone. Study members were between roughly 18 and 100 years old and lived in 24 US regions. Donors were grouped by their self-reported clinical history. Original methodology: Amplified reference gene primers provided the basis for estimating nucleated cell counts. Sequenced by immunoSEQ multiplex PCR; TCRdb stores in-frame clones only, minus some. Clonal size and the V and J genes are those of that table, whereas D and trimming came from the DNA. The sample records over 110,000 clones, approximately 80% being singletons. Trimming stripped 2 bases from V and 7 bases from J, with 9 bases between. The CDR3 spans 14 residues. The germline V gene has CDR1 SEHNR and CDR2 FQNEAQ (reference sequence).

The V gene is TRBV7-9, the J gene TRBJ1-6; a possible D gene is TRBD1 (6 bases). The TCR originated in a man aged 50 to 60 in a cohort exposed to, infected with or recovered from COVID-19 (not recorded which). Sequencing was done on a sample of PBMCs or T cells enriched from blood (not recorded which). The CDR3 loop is CASSLSTGNSPLHF. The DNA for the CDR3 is TGTGCCAGCAGCTTATCCACAGGGAATTCACCCCTCCACTTT.